This record looks at one T cell receptor beta chain sequence and its context. The target antigen is unknown. In TCRdb, the 5' RACE reads were re-called with MiXCR into one record per CDR3 protein. This table has some 80,000 distinct CDR3 sequences, roughly 12% appearing once. Trimming pared 1 base from V and 4 bases from J, leaving 7 bases between. The CDR3 has 13 residues. The sample is drawn from a study of early T cells in non-severe SARS-CoV-2 infection. Study observations and caveats: Using VDJdb, the matching emphasized anti-spike CD8 responses while missing private and CD4 specificities.

The source is an adult who was a healthcare worker with PCR-confirmed SARS-CoV-2 infection or an uninfected control (not recorded which). The donor label of this sample is uncertain. The chain employs TRBV12-3 or TRBV12-4 and TRBJ1-2; perhaps TRBD1 as D (5 bases). The sample in question was whole blood, obtained at baseline. This chain's CDR3 is CASSLVGGYGYTF. CDR3 DNA: TGTGCCAGCAGTTTAGTGGGGGGCTATGGCTACACCTTC.